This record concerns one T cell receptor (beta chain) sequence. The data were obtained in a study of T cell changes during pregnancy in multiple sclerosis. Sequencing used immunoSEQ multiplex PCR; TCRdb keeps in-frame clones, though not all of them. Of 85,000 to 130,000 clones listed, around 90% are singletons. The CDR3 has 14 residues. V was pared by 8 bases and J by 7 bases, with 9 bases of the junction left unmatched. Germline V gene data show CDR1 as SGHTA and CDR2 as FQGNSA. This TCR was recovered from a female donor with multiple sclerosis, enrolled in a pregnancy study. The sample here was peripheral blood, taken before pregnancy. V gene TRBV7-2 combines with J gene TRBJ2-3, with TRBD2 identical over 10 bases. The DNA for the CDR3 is TGTGCCAGCCGAAGCGGGGGGGCCTCTCATACGCAGTATTTT. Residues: CASRSGGASHTQYF.